The T cell receptor beta chain described here comes from a study of blood T cells in healthy people across ages. Whole-study findings and limits: CMV status of donors was unknown, possibly confounding expanded clonotype changes.

Primed by a sample-barcoded 5' primer and a J-beta primer mix, a second PCR proceeded for about 6 to 12 cycles. Per-sample output comprised a minimum of 2.5 million paired-end reads containing CDR3. TCRdb re-called the 5' RACE reads with MiXCR, one entry per CDR3 protein. Counted here are 1.2 million to 1.5 million distinct CDR3 sequences, 42% occurring once; the ten biggest clones make up 6.5% to 10%. In terms of origin and age, donors were healthy Caucasian individuals from Russia aged roughly 6 to 90. Per-sample PBMC isolation yielded at least 6.5 million cells. A remark on this clonotype: The antigen is not known.

With 6 bases removed from V and 6 bases from J, the gap between germline ends came to 11 bases. The CDR3 extends over 11 amino acids. CDR1 is SQVTM and CDR2 is ANQGSEA in the germline V gene. The sequence was collected from a woman between 18 and 30 years old in good health. This rearrangement joins TRBV29-1 to TRBJ1-1; possible D gene TRBD1, 5 bases. Sequencing input: blood. DNA of the CDR3: TGCAGCGTCGGGGGGTCTTCTGAAGCTTTCTTT. Amino acid sequence: CSVGGSSEAFF.